The 17 T cell receptor beta chains presented below share a single source sample, sequenced in a study of OX40 agonist ivuxolimab in advanced cancers. Sequencing was performed with immunoSEQ multiplex PCR; in TCRdb, only in-frame clones are kept and a portion is missing. The table shows tens of thousands of clones, with around nine tenths occurring only once. This sample comprised CD4+ or CD8+ T cells sorted from blood, obtained in a trial of the OX40 agonist ivuxolimab. The receptors shown here come from an adult with an advanced solid tumor such as melanoma, head and neck, liver or kidney cancer.

The rearrangement uses TRBV19 and TRBJ1-2; TRBD1 matches at 9 bases. The CDR3 spans 14 residues. CDR1 and CDR2 (germline): LNHDA, SQIVND (reference sequence). With V trimmed by 6 bases and J by 4 bases, 6 bases remained unmatched. CDR3 loop: CASSTRTGAYGYTF. The CDR3 nucleotides read TGTGCCAGTAGCACCCGGACAGGGGCCTATGGCTACACCTTC.

The chain is built from TRBV29-1 and TRBJ1-2; D gene ambiguous. Germline V lookup: CDR1 SQVTM, CDR2 ANQGSEA. V was cut by 7 bases and J by 2 bases, with 8 bases left in between. The CDR3 consists of 11 residues. The CDR3 reads CSASRNYGYTF. For the CDR3, the DNA is TGCAGCGCATCCAGAAACTATGGCTACACCTTC.

The rearrangement joins TRBV19 to TRBJ2-3; 11 bases map to TRBD2. From germline, CDR1 is LNHDA and CDR2 SQIVND (reference sequence). V gave up 7 bases and J gave up 4 bases; unmatched junction bases: 7. This CDR3 has 15 amino acids. In DNA, the CDR3 is TGTGCCAGTAACAGGGGACTAGCGGTATCAGATACGCAGTATTTT. Translated: CASNRGLAVSDTQYF.

This clone has a single count. The CDR3: CASSIDRVGQPQHF. The CDR3 nucleotides read TGTGCCAGCAGCATTGACAGGGTAGGGCAGCCCCAGCATTTT. The chain combines TRBV11-2 with TRBJ1-5; 7 bases agree with TRBD1. The CDR3 spans 14 residues. The germline CDR1 and CDR2 sequences are SGHAT and FQNNGV. Trimming took 5 bases from V and 7 from J; bases not matched to a gene: 8.

Notes on this clone: Within the sample, other DNA sequences also encode this same CDR3. The chain combines TRBV5-1 with TRBJ2-5; tentatively, D is TRBD1 or TRBD2 (6 bases each). The CDR3 has 14 residues. Per germline, CDR1 SGHRS and CDR2 YFSETQ. V lost 7 bases, J lost 1 base, and 14 bases lay in between. The DNA for the CDR3 is TGCGCCAGCTGCAAGGGGGGCGTCCAAGAGACCCAGTACTTC. It encodes CASCKGGVQETQYF. Looking up the rest from reference TRBV5-1 and TRBJ2-5 gives the full variable domain: KAGVTQTPRYLIKTRGQQVTLSCSPISGHRSVSWYQQTPGQGLQFLFEYFSETQRNKGNFPGRFSGRQFSNSRSEMNVSTLELGDSALYLCASCKGGVQETQYFGPGTRLLVL.

This clone was seen only a few times. This chain connects TRBV2 to TRBJ2-3; 11 bases map to TRBD2. Germline V gene lookup returns CDR1 SNHLY and CDR2 FYNNEI. The V gene end was trimmed by 1 base and the J gene end by 5 bases; junction bases not matched to a gene: 5. This CDR3 comprises 16 residues. CDR3 sequence reads: CASSEGVSGGVDTQYF. The CDR3 DNA reads as TGTGCCAGCAGTGAAGGGGTTAGCGGGGGGGTAGATACGCAGTATTTT.

This chain connects TRBV28 to TRBJ1-2; no clear D gene. The CDR3 runs 13 residues. Trimming removed 2 bases at V and 7 bases at J, with 11 bases between. Germline assignment: CDR1 MDHEN and CDR2 SYDVKM. CDR3 loop: CASSLEAPSGYTF. In DNA, the CDR3 is TGTGCCAGCAGTTTAGAGGCCCCTAGTGGCTACACCTTC.

Written as DNA, the CDR3 is TGTGCCAGCAGCTTGGATACGGGGGTGATCTACGAGCAGTACTTC. Its protein is CASSLDTGVIYEQYF. The gene calls are TRBV5-4 and TRBJ2-7, with a tentative D call TRBD2 (6 bases). V gave up 0 bases and J gave up 3 bases, with 13 bases separating them. This CDR3 spans 15 amino acids. CDR1 SGHNT and CDR2 YYREEE come from the germline V gene (reference sequence).

This chain links TRBV29-1 with TRBJ2-2; TRBD1 matches at 7 bases. V trimming: 5 bases; J trimming: 2 bases; junction bases outside the gene matches: 8. The CDR3 length is 15 residues. The germline gives CDR1 SQVTM, CDR2 ANQGSEA. This CDR3 is CSVSRQGGNTGELFF. CDR3 in DNA: TGCAGCGTTTCTCGACAGGGTGGAAACACCGGGGAGCTGTTTTTT.

This sequence joins TRBV7-9 and TRBJ1-1; D is unclear. Germline assignment: CDR1 SEHNR and CDR2 FQNEAQ (reference sequence). CDR3 length: 15 amino acids. The V gene lost 4 bases and the J gene lost 2 bases, with 14 bases spanning the gap. The CDR3 nucleotides are TGTGCCAGCAGCTCCCCAGGACTTCCAAACACTGAAGCTTTCTTT. Its protein product is CASSSPGLPNTEAFF.

About this clone itself: This specimen includes other DNA sequences encoding the same CDR3. The chain combines TRBV30 with TRBJ2-5; D remains ambiguous. The CDR3 totals 11 residues. Germline CDR1 reads GTSNPN; CDR2 reads SVGIG (reference sequence). Trimming pared 0 bases from V and 5 bases from J, leaving 4 bases between. CDR3 bases: TGTGCCTGGAGTGTACGTGAGACCCAGTACTTC. Amino acids: CAWSVRETQYF.

The chain couples TRBV7-2 to TRBJ2-7, with D perhaps TRBD1 or TRBD2 (6 bases each). The CDR3 runs 15 residues. Trimming shortened V by 4 bases and J by 5 bases, and 18 bases separated the two germline ends. Germline values: CDR1 SGHTA, CDR2 FQGNSA. CDR3 sequence (DNA): TGTGCCAGCAGCTACTCTTTTGGGGGGCGCGACGAGCAGTACTTC. Its protein product is CASSYSFGGRDEQYF. Based on the CDR3 plus reference TRBV7-2 and TRBJ2-7, the full variable domain is GAGVSQSPSNKVTEKGKDVELRCDPISGHTALYWYRQSLGQGLEFLIYFQGNSAPDKSGLPSDRFSAERTGGSVSTLTIQRTQQEDSAVYLCASSYSFGGRDEQYFGPGTRLTVT.

This chain uses TRBV2 with TRBJ2-7; D is undetermined. This CDR3 has 11 amino acids. Germline CDR1 SNHLY, CDR2 FYNNEI. V gave up 4 bases and J gave up 2 bases, with 3 bases separating them. CDR3 coding DNA: TGTGCCAGCAGTGGGGCCTACGAGCAGTACTTC. It translates to CASSGAYEQYF.

This chain joins TRBV28 and TRBJ1-2; no firm D call. CDR1 is MDHEN and CDR2 is SYDVKM in the germline V gene. This CDR3 spans 12 amino acids. With 7 bases removed from V and 5 bases from J, the gap between germline ends came to 11 bases. The CDR3 DNA sequence: TGTGCCAGCAACCGCCTAGGGTATGGCTACACCTTC. Protein sequence: CASNRLGYGYTF.

The gene calls are TRBV5-8 and TRBJ2-1; 7 bases are shared with TRBD2. After removal of 4 bases from V and 1 base from J, the junction contained 8 bases not matched to a gene. This CDR3 region has 16 residues. Germline CDR1 and CDR2: SGHTS and YDEGEE. CDR3 nucleotides: TGTGCCAGCAGCCGGGGGGAGGGCAGATCCTACAATGAGCAGTTCTTC. It encodes CASSRGEGRSYNEQFF.

The chain uses TRBV6-1 and TRBJ1-4; TRBD1 matches 7 bases. CDR1 and CDR2 from the germline V gene are MNHNS and SASEGT. This CDR3 spans 15 amino acids. Trimming took 5 bases from V and 7 from J; bases not matched to a gene: 10. The DNA for the CDR3 is TGTGCCAGCAGTACGCGACAGGGATGGGGTGAAAAACTGTTTTTT. Protein sequence: CASSTRQGWGEKLFF.

The V gene is TRBV9, the J gene TRBJ2-3; TRBD2 agrees at 8 bases. This CDR3 comprises 15 residues. Germline assignment: CDR1 SGDLS and CDR2 YYNGEE. After removal of 0 bases from V and 6 bases from J, the junction contained 6 bases not matched to a gene. CDR3 sequence reads: CASSVGGGLGDTQYF. CDR3 coding DNA: TGTGCCAGCAGCGTAGGCGGGGGGCTGGGGGATACGCAGTATTTT. Based on the CDR3 plus reference TRBV9 and TRBJ2-3, the full variable domain is DSGVTQTPKHLITATGQRVTLRCSPRSGDLSVYWYQQSLDQGLQFLIQYYNGEERAKGNILERFSAQQFPDLHSELNLSSLELGDSALYFCASSVGGGLGDTQYFGPGTRLTVL.